A selection of T cell receptor beta chains follows, all from one sample in a study of blood T cell repertoires in COVID-19. The protocol was immunoSEQ multiplex PCR, while the TCRdb copy is restricted to in-frame clones and leaves out a portion. The table lists 150,000 or so clones, about 90% of them singletons, with around 0.55% in the top ten. The sample was peripheral blood. The receptors were sampled from a man aged 50 to 60 with acute or convalescent COVID-19. The CDR3 runs from the conserved cysteine through the conserved F or W. Each record gives: clone size, D gene, J gene, V gene, CDR3 DNA, CDR3 protein. A D gene is named only where the DNA matches it firmly. Where a row states a size, it is once, few, many or the class of an expanded clone; other rows omit it.

>-|TRBD2|TRBJ2-5|TRBV3-1/TRBV3-2
TGTGCCAGGTCCTCAAGGCGGGAGAAGGAGACCCAGTACTTC
CARSSRREKETQYF
>-|-|TRBJ2-1|TRBV7-2
TGTGCCAGCAGCGTCCTGGTTGGTTCCTCCTATACTCAGTTCTTC
CASSVLVGSSYTQFF
>-|-|TRBJ1-2|TRBV30
TGTGCCTGGAGTGGACACATCAACTATGGCTACACCTTC
CAWSGHINYGYTF
>-|-|TRBJ1-3|TRBV7-2
TGTGCCAGCAGCTGGGGAGGTGGCGGAAACACCATATATTTT
CASSWGGGGNTIYF
>-|-|TRBJ1-1|TRBV28
TGTGCCAGCAGTTCCCCCTCCCATAGTAACACTGAAGCTTTCTTT
CASSSPSHSNTEAFF
>-|-|TRBJ2-1|TRBV3-1/TRBV3-2
TGTGCCAGCAGCCAAAGCGGTTCCTACAATGAGCAGTTCTTC
CASSQSGSYNEQFF
>-|TRBD2|TRBJ2-3|TRBV18
TGTGCCAGCTCACCAAGCGGGGGGACAGATACGCAGTATTTT
CASSPSGGTDTQYF
>-|TRBD2|TRBJ2-2|TRBV7-3
TGTGCCAGCAGCTTGGGACTAGCGGGGTCCGGGGAGCTGTTTTTT
CASSLGLAGSGELFF
>-|-|TRBJ2-5|TRBV5-8
TGTGCCAGCAGCTTGCATTTCGCCGGCGGCGAGACCCAGTACTTC
CASSLHFAGGETQYF
>-|-|TRBJ1-6|TRBV7-3
TGTGCCAGCAGCTTATCGACAGGTGGCAATTCACCCCTCCACTTT
CASSLSTGGNSPLHF
>-|TRBD2|TRBJ2-7|TRBV28
TGTGCCAGCAGTGGCGGACTAGCGGGAGGCAAACCCTACGAGCAGTACTTC
CASSGGLAGGKPYEQYF
>-|-|TRBJ2-7|TRBV11-2
TGTGCCAGCAGCTTAGTGGGGGGAACCTACGAGCAGTACTTC
CASSLVGGTYEQYF
>once|TRBD1|TRBJ1-2|TRBV27
TGTGCCAGCAGTTGGGACAGGCCAAACTATGGCTACACCTTC
CASSWDRPNYGYTF
>-|TRBD1|TRBJ2-2|TRBV2
TGTGCCAGCAGTGAAGTGGGGACAGGGATCCTTTTATTGACCGGGGAGCTGTTTTTT
CASSEVGTGILLLTGELFF
>-|TRBD2|TRBJ2-3|TRBV5-4
TGTGCCAGCAGCTTGGGAGCGGGGGGAGATACGCAGTATTTT
CASSLGAGGDTQYF
>-|TRBD1|TRBJ1-4|TRBV6-1
TGTGCCAGCAGTGAAACTCAGGGGGCCGGGAGTGAAAAACTGTTTTTT
CASSETQGAGSEKLFF
>-|-|TRBJ1-3|TRBV30
TGTGCCTGGAGCCTGGGGCTGTTCAGCTCTGGAAACACCATATATTTT
CAWSLGLFSSGNTIYF
>-|TRBD1|TRBJ2-1|TRBV5-1
TGCGCCAGCAGCTCGGGACAGAGATACAATGAGCAGTTCTTC
CASSSGQRYNEQFF
>-|-|TRBJ1-2|TRBV12-3/TRBV12-4
TGTGCCAGCAGTTTGACAGCATATGGCTACACCTTC
CASSLTAYGYTF
>-|TRBD2|TRBJ2-5|TRBV4-1
TGCGCCAGCAGCCAAGATCTGGGGGAGGGACTTGGGGAGACCCAGTACTTC
CASSQDLGEGLGETQYF
>-|TRBD1|TRBJ1-5|TRBV6-2/TRBV6-3
TGTGCCAGCAGCAGAGGGACAGTTGGTAATCAGCCCCAGCATTTT
CASSRGTVGNQPQHF
>-|-|TRBJ1-4|TRBV19
TGTGCCAGTAGTCCCCCGGGATCTAATGAAAAACTGTTTTTT
CASSPPGSNEKLFF
>few|-|TRBJ1-5|TRBV27
TGTGCCAGCAGTTTGGGGGGGATCGATCAGCCCCAGCATTTT
CASSLGGIDQPQHF
>-|TRBD2|TRBJ2-3|TRBV5-6
TGTGCCAGCAGCTTGGTAAGGACTAGCGGGAGGATAACAGATACGCAGTATTTT
CASSLVRTSGRITDTQYF
>-|-|TRBJ1-1|TRBV6-5
TGTGCCAACCAGCGCACTGAAGCTTTCTTT
CANQRTEAFF
>once|-|TRBJ2-3|TRBV9
TGTGCCAGCAGCGTAGGAGCAGATACGCAGTATTTT
CASSVGADTQYF
>-|-|TRBJ2-3|TRBV15
TGTGCCACCAGCAGTCCCCCCAGTCCAGTTCGCACAGATACGCAGTATTTT
CATSSPPSPVRTDTQYF
>-|-|TRBJ1-4|TRBV7-9
TGTGCCAGCAGCTTACTAGGCAGGGAAAACTCGAATGAAAAACTGTTTTTT
CASSLLGRENSNEKLFF
>once|-|TRBJ1-2|TRBV5-5
TGTGCCAGCAGCCCGACAGCCAGCTCGCGTGGCTACACCTTC
CASSPTASSRGYTF
>-|-|TRBJ1-5|TRBV3-1/TRBV3-2
TGTGCCAGCAGCCAAGACACAGGGTACAATCAGCCCCAGCATTTT
CASSQDTGYNQPQHF
>-|TRBD1|TRBJ1-1|TRBV19
TGTGCCAGTAGTACCGCGACAGGGCAAGAGGGCACTGAAGCTTTCTTT
CASSTATGQEGTEAFF
>few|-|TRBJ2-7|TRBV12-3/TRBV12-4
TGTGCCAGCAGCCGGAACCGGGAGCGGTACTTC
CASSRNRERYF
>-|TRBD1|TRBJ1-2|TRBV6-2/TRBV6-3
TGTGCCAGCAGTTATGACAGGGGACCGAACTATGGCTACACCTTC
CASSYDRGPNYGYTF
>-|-|TRBJ1-3|TRBV20-1
TGCAGTGCTAGTTTAGGGGGTTCTGGAAACACCATATATTTT
CSASLGGSGNTIYF
>-|TRBD2|TRBJ2-7|TRBV28
TGTGCCAGCAGCCCCGGGACTAGCGGACTCGGCGAGCAGTACTTC
CASSPGTSGLGEQYF
>-|-|TRBJ1-1|TRBV11-3
TGTGCCAGCAGCTTAGGGGGGGTGAACACTGAAGCTTTCTTT
CASSLGGVNTEAFF
>-|-|TRBJ2-2|TRBV15
TGTGCCACCAGCAGAGAGCCGGGGACGAACACCGGGGAGCTGTTTTTT
CATSREPGTNTGELFF
>-|-|TRBJ2-2|TRBV28
TGTGCCAGCAGTTTAGGGCAGGGATATTTGGCCGGGGAGCTGTTTTTT
CASSLGQGYLAGELFF
>-|-|TRBJ2-4|TRBV5-1
TGCGCCAGCAGCTTGACAGAGAACATTCAGTACTTC
CASSLTENIQYF
>-|-|TRBJ2-3|TRBV5-6
TGTGCCAGCAGCTTGGACCCCCTGGGGCTGGGTGGCACAGATACGCAGTATTTT
CASSLDPLGLGGTDTQYF
>-|-|TRBJ1-1|TRBV4-3
TGCGCCAGCAGCCAAGAGCGACAGATAATGAACACTGAAGCTTTCTTT
CASSQERQIMNTEAFF
>-|TRBD1|TRBJ1-2|TRBV19
TGTGCCAGTAGTACTGGAGACAGGGCGAGCTATGGCTACACCTTC
CASSTGDRASYGYTF
>-|TRBD1|TRBJ2-5|TRBV3-1/TRBV3-2
TGTGCCAGCAGCCAAGGGTTACAGGGACAGGGGAAAGAGACCCAGTACTTC
CASSQGLQGQGKETQYF
>-|TRBD1|TRBJ2-1|TRBV6-2/TRBV6-3
TGTGCCAGCAGTTACCCCCTCGGGCGACAGGGTAATGAGCAGTTCTTC
CASSYPLGRQGNEQFF
>-|-|TRBJ2-2|TRBV25-1
TGTGCCAGCAGTCAACCAGGGGCGGGCACCGGGGAGCTGTTTTTT
CASSQPGAGTGELFF
>-|TRBD1|TRBJ2-1|TRBV24-1
TGTGCCACCAGTGACGCCGACAGGGGGAGCTACAATGAGCAGTTCTTC
CATSDADRGSYNEQFF
>-|-|TRBJ1-2|TRBV7-9
TGTGCCAGCAGCTTAGTAGAGGAAGGCTACACCTTC
CASSLVEEGYTF
>-|-|TRBJ1-4|TRBV7-9
TGTGCCAGCACCCTCCGGGGGGGTGAAAAACTGTTTTTT
CASTLRGGEKLFF
>once|-|TRBJ2-3|TRBV11-2
TGTGCCAGCAGCTTGGGGAGAATCACAGATACGCAGTATTTT
CASSLGRITDTQYF
>-|-|TRBJ1-1|TRBV7-9
TGTGCCAGCAGCCAGGACAGTAACACTGAAGCTTTCTTT
CASSQDSNTEAFF
>-|-|TRBJ2-6|TRBV6-6
TGTGCCAGCAGGCGGAGCTCTGGGGCCAACGTCCTGACTTTC
CASRRSSGANVLTF
>-|-|TRBJ1-2|TRBV30
TGTGCCTGGAGTGCCACAGGGATTATTCGGGGCTACACCTTC
CAWSATGIIRGYTF
>-|-|TRBJ1-2|TRBV7-2
TGTGCCAGCAGCCCGTCGTGGTCAGGGGAGGGCTATGGCTACACCTTC
CASSPSWSGEGYGYTF
>-|TRBD2|TRBJ2-4|TRBV19
TGTACCAGTAGACCGATCCGAGCTAGCGGGGTAGCCAAAAACATTCAGTACTTC
CTSRPIRASGVAKNIQYF